Listed below are T cell receptor beta chains from one sample, sequenced in a study. TCRdb itself ran the RT-PCR reads through MiXCR, one entry per CDR3 protein. The profile shows about 680,000 distinct CDR3 sequences, approximately 15% of them singletons. Sequencing input: memory CD4+ T cells from blood. The receptors were gathered from a female donor in good health, serving as a healthy control. Each CDR3 is given with its conserved first and last residue. The D gene is left open where the match is weak. For some rows the clone size is stated as once, few or many, or as a class when expanded; others skip it.

>TRBV29-1|-|few|TRBJ1-2
TGCAGCGTTGAAGATTCGGGGGCCCATGGCTACACCTTC
CSVEDSGAHGYTF
>TRBV6-5|-|many|TRBJ1-6
TGTGCCAGTGGACAGTCTAATTCACCCCTCCACTTT
CASGQSNSPLHF
>TRBV6-6|TRBD2|few|TRBJ2-3
TGTGCCAGCAGTTCCCCGGGGGGAGGCACAGATACGCAGTATTTT
CASSSPGGGTDTQYF
>TRBV5-4|-|few|TRBJ2-3
TGTGCCAGCAGCTTCAAAGTCCAGGGCACAGATACGCAGTATTTT
CASSFKVQGTDTQYF
>TRBV12-3/TRBV12-4|-|-|TRBJ2-2
TGTGCCAGCAACTCTAAAACCGGGGAGCTGTTTTTT
CASNSKTGELFF
>TRBV5-1|-|-|TRBJ2-3
TGCGCCAGCAGCTTGAATACGGTTCGCACAGATACGCAGTATTTT
CASSLNTVRTDTQYF
>TRBV20-1|-|few|TRBJ2-1
TGCAGTGCTAGCCTACACGGACTCACCGACAATGAGCAGTTCTTC
CSASLHGLTDNEQFF
>TRBV7-2|TRBD1|-|TRBJ2-7
TGTGCCAGCAGCCTAACCGGGACAGGGGGCCGCGAGCAGTACTTC
CASSLTGTGGREQYF
>TRBV6-5|-|few|TRBJ2-4
TGTGCCAGCAGTTACTCAAATCACGGAGGTGGCGGAAACATTCAGTACTTC
CASSYSNHGGGGNIQYF
>TRBV5-1|TRBD2|few|TRBJ2-1
TGCGCCAGCAGCTTAGGTAGCGGGAGGTATGAGCAGTTCTTC
CASSLGSGRYEQFF
>TRBV4-3|-|few|TRBJ1-2
TGCGCCAGCAGCCAACAGGGACAAGGCTACACCTTC
CASSQQGQGYTF
>TRBV20-1|-|many|TRBJ2-5
TGCAGTGCTAGAGATACTAGCCTAGAGACCCAGTACTTC
CSARDTSLETQYF
>TRBV29-1|TRBD1|many|TRBJ2-3
TGCAGCGTTGTTGGAGACAGGGGGCAGGAAGATACGCAGTATTTT
CSVVGDRGQEDTQYF
>TRBV7-2|-|-|TRBJ2-7
TGTGCCAGCAGCAACATGCAGGTCTACGAGCAGTACTTC
CASSNMQVYEQYF
>TRBV4-2|TRBD1|few|TRBJ1-2
TGTGCCAGCAGCCGCGCGGGACAGTCGGGTGGCTACACCTTC
CASSRAGQSGGYTF
>TRBV5-1|-|-|TRBJ2-3
TGCGCCAGCAGCCCCCGACTTGCCCTGCAGGCAGATACGCAGTATTTT
CASSPRLALQADTQYF
>TRBV20-1|-|-|TRBJ1-1
TGCAGTGCTAGAGTTAGTGGGCAGCCTGAAGCTTTCTTT
CSARVSGQPEAFF
>TRBV4-2|TRBD2|-|TRBJ2-7
TGTGCCAGCAGAAATGGACTAGCGGACGCGACCTACGAGCAGTACTTC
CASRNGLADATYEQYF
>TRBV28|TRBD2|-|TRBJ2-3
TGTGCCAGCAGTTCCCCGACTAGCGGGAGACGATATACGCAGTATTTT
CASSSPTSGRRYTQYF
>TRBV20-1|TRBD2|-|TRBJ2-2
TGCAGTGCTAGAGATCAGAACGGGAGGGCCAGAAGGGGGGAGCTGTTTTTT
CSARDQNGRARRGELFF
>TRBV12-3/TRBV12-4|-|few|TRBJ1-6
TGTGCCAGCAGTTTAACGACAGCTGGTAATTCACCCCTCCACTTT
CASSLTTAGNSPLHF
>TRBV12-3/TRBV12-4|-|few|TRBJ1-1
TGTGCCAGCAGCCCTGGGGTTAGTAGGACTGAAGCTTTCTTT
CASSPGVSRTEAFF
>TRBV20-1|TRBD1|few|TRBJ2-5
TGCAGTGCTAGCGACAGGGGGCGCGAAGAGACCCAGTACTTC
CSASDRGREETQYF
>TRBV24-1|TRBD1|-|TRBJ2-7
TGTGCCATCCAGGGGGGACAGGACATCAACGAGCAGTACTTC
CAIQGGQDINEQYF
>TRBV29-1|TRBD1|few|TRBJ1-5
TGCAGCGCGGCAGCCGGGACAGGGGTTAATCAGCCCCAGCATTTT
CSAAAGTGVNQPQHF
>TRBV4-2|-|-|TRBJ2-1
TGTGCCAGCAGCCAAGTTGGTGTCCCCGGCTCTGGGCAGTTCTTC
CASSQVGVPGSGQFF
>TRBV27|TRBD1|many|TRBJ2-2
TGTGCCAGCAGTCGTCAGTCCCCGGGACAGGGGGTGAGCAGGGAGCTGTTTTTT
CASSRQSPGQGVSRELFF
>TRBV5-1|TRBD2|few|TRBJ2-3
TGCGCCAGCAGCGTGGGACTAGCGGGAGGAATGGGTACGCAGTATTTT
CASSVGLAGGMGTQYF
>TRBV29-1|-|few|TRBJ2-1
TGCAGCGTCGACGGGATTTACAATGAGCAGTTCTTC
CSVDGIYNEQFF
>TRBV20-1|TRBD1|many|TRBJ1-5
TGCAGTGCTCGGGGACAGGGGGCGGCTGGCAATCAGCCCCAGCATTTT
CSARGQGAAGNQPQHF
>TRBV4-3|TRBD1|few|TRBJ2-7
TGCGCCAGCAGCCTACCCGGGACAGACCGGTACGAGCAGTACTTC
CASSLPGTDRYEQYF
>TRBV4-3|TRBD1|few|TRBJ1-4
TGCGCCAGCAGCCAAGATTGGGGACAGCCGCTCCCTCGTAATGAAAAACTGTTTTTT
CASSQDWGQPLPRNEKLFF
>TRBV20-1|TRBD2|few|TRBJ2-1
TGCAGTGTTACTAGCGGAGTCTACAATGAGCAGTTCTTC
CSVTSGVYNEQFF
>TRBV24-1|TRBD1|-|TRBJ2-1
TGTGCCACCAGTGATAGAACAGGGGGCATAGGGGATGAGCAGTTCTTC
CATSDRTGGIGDEQFF
>TRBV12-3/TRBV12-4|-|many|TRBJ1-2
TGTGCCAGCAGCGTGCAACAAGGCGGGGGATCCTATGGCTACACCTTC
CASSVQQGGGSYGYTF
>TRBV20-1|-|many|TRBJ1-2
TGCAGTGCTAGAGATCGGGACGGCACTAACTATGGCTACACCTTC
CSARDRDGTNYGYTF
>TRBV29-1|-|many|TRBJ2-7
TGCAGCGTCGAGGGGGGTTTGCAGGGGAGTTTAAACGAGCAGTACTTC
CSVEGGLQGSLNEQYF
>TRBV30|-|-|TRBJ1-2
TGTGCCTGGAGTGTTAGGTTCGGGACTTCAGGCTACACCTTC
CAWSVRFGTSGYTF
>TRBV18|-|-|TRBJ2-5
TGTGCCAGCTCACCACTTCCGTGGACAAACCAAGAGGAGACCCAGTACTTC
CASSPLPWTNQEETQYF
>TRBV12-3/TRBV12-4|-|many|TRBJ1-1
TGTGCCAGCAGTTTGGCGGGACGGAACACTGAAGCTTTCTTT
CASSLAGRNTEAFF
>TRBV27|TRBD2|few|TRBJ2-3
TGTGCCAGCAGCCAACTAGCGGGGTCTAGCACAGATACGCAGTATTTT
CASSQLAGSSTDTQYF
>TRBV20-1|-|many|TRBJ2-7
TGCAGTGCTTTCAGACATCCCGAGCAGTACTTC
CSAFRHPEQYF
>TRBV24-1|-|-|TRBJ2-1
TGTGCCACCAGTGATCCGGGAAGCCTGCATCCCAATGAGCAGTTCTTC
CATSDPGSLHPNEQFF
>TRBV10-3|-|many|TRBJ1-1
TGTGCCATCAGATCGCCGCGGGAACGTAACACTGAAGCTTTCTTT
CAIRSPRERNTEAFF
>TRBV29-1|-|many|TRBJ2-3
TGCAGCGTAAACGACTGGGTGAGCACAGATACGCAGTATTTT
CSVNDWVSTDTQYF
>TRBV7-2|TRBD2|-|TRBJ2-3
TGTGCCAGCAGCTTAGGGACTAGCGGGGGGGCGGTTAGGTCAGATACGCAGTATTTT
CASSLGTSGGAVRSDTQYF
>TRBV24-1|TRBD1|-|TRBJ2-2
TGTGCCACCAGTGACCCTGGACAGGGAAGGACCGGGGAGCTGTTTTTT
CATSDPGQGRTGELFF
>TRBV28|-|-|TRBJ1-2
TGTGCCAGCAGTTTAACTCAGCCCAACTATGGCTACACCTTC
CASSLTQPNYGYTF